Shown below are 10 T cell receptor beta chains from a single sample sequenced in a study of OX40 agonist ivuxolimab in advanced cancers. Repertoires were generated with immunoSEQ multiplex PCR, while TCRdb's copy carries only in-frame clones and drops some. The sample yields under 30,000 clones, over 70% seen once. Source: CD4+ or CD8+ T cells sorted from blood, taken in a trial of the OX40 agonist ivuxolimab. These TCRs come from an adult with an advanced solid tumor such as melanoma, head and neck, liver or kidney cancer.

The V gene is TRBV7-2, the J gene TRBJ2-3; a weak D match, TRBD2 (7 bases). V was cut by 0 bases and J by 5 bases, with 15 bases left in between. Germline CDR1 and CDR2: SGHTA and FQGNSA. CDR3 size: 16 residues. The CDR3 sequence: CASSLAARGGVDTQYF. The CDR3 DNA sequence: TGTGCCAGCAGCTTAGCAGCCAGGGGAGGGGTAGATACGCAGTATTTT.

This rearrangement joins TRBV7-2 to TRBJ1-5; D unclear. The V gene lost 5 bases and the J gene lost 3 bases, with 8 bases spanning the gap. This CDR3 has 13 residues. Germline V gene lookup returns CDR1 SGHTA and CDR2 FQGNSA. Written as DNA, the CDR3 is TGTGCCAGCAGCCTAGAGGACAATCAGCCCCAGCATTTT. It codes for CASSLEDNQPQHF.

V usage is TRBV28 and J usage is TRBJ1-5; 8 bases align to TRBD1. V lost 5 bases, J lost 7 bases, and 4 bases stayed unmatched. CDR1 and CDR2 from the germline V gene are MDHEN and SYDVKM. CDR3 length: 13 amino acids. As DNA, the CDR3 is TGTGCCAGCAGTACAGGGGGTCTCCAGCCCCAGCATTTT. This gives the protein CASSTGGLQPQHF.

This chain connects TRBV19 to TRBJ1-1; D not certain. CDR1 is LNHDA, CDR2 SQIVND, per germline (reference sequence). This CDR3 contains 14 residues. The V end was cut by 4 bases, the J end by 1 base, with 10 bases between. The DNA of the CDR3 is TGTGCCAGTAGTAAGCTTTCCGGGAACACTGAAGCTTTCTTT. Its translation: CASSKLSGNTEAFF.

V and J are TRBV5-1 and TRBJ1-2, with 8 bases matching TRBD1. The CDR3 is made up of 12 amino acids. Looked up from germline, CDR1 is SGHRS and CDR2 is YFSETQ. The V and J ends lost 0 bases and 8 bases, in that order; junction bases with no gene match: 0. CDR3 in amino acids: CASSLDRGGYTF. CDR3 sequence (DNA): TGCGCCAGCAGCTTGGACAGGGGGGGCTACACCTTC.

This rearrangement joins TRBV28 to TRBJ1-1; perhaps TRBD1 as D (6 bases). Germline assignment: CDR1 MDHEN and CDR2 SYDVKM. The V and J ends lost 6 bases and 3 bases respectively, with 17 bases between them. The CDR3 runs to 15 residues. CDR3 region: CASRETGSLDTEAFF. The CDR3 DNA sequence: TGTGCCAGCAGGGAGACAGGTTCTCTTGACACTGAAGCTTTCTTT.

This sequence joins TRBV12-2 and TRBJ1-2. TRBV12-2 counts as a pseudogene. This CDR3 region has 12 residues. The CDR3 DNA is TGTGCAAGTCGCCCAACGAATTATGGCTACACCTTC. It encodes CASRPTNYGYTF.

This chain uses TRBV5-1 with TRBJ2-3; 7 bases are a match to TRBD1. The CDR3 extends over 15 amino acids. The junction had 9 bases not matched to a gene; V was cut back by 3 bases and J by 5 bases. Per the germline V gene, CDR1 is SGHRS and CDR2 is YFSETQ. In DNA form, the CDR3 reads TGCGCCAGCAGCTCTTACAGGGGTGTGAAAGATACGCAGTATTTT. Its translation is CASSSYRGVKDTQYF.

The gene calls are TRBV5-1 and TRBJ2-2; 10 bases map to TRBD2. CDR3 length: 19 residues. Germline V lookup: CDR1 SGHRS, CDR2 YFSETQ. Germline trimming cut 3 bases from V and 5 bases from J; bases unmatched to any gene: 16. The DNA of the CDR3 is TGCGCCAGCAGCTCCGAAGGGCTAGCGGGAGCAGTAGGGACCGGGGAGCTGTTTTTT. Encoded protein: CASSSEGLAGAVGTGELFF.

The chain recombines TRBV7-3 with TRBJ2-2, with D unresolved. Germline assignment: CDR1 SGHTA and CDR2 FQGTGA. The ends were cut back, 5 bases at V and 5 bases at J, with 9 bases in the middle. The length of the CDR3 is 13 residues. The CDR3 loop is CASSTGRTGELFF. CDR3 coding DNA: TGTGCCAGCAGCACCGGACGGACCGGGGAGCTGTTTTTT.